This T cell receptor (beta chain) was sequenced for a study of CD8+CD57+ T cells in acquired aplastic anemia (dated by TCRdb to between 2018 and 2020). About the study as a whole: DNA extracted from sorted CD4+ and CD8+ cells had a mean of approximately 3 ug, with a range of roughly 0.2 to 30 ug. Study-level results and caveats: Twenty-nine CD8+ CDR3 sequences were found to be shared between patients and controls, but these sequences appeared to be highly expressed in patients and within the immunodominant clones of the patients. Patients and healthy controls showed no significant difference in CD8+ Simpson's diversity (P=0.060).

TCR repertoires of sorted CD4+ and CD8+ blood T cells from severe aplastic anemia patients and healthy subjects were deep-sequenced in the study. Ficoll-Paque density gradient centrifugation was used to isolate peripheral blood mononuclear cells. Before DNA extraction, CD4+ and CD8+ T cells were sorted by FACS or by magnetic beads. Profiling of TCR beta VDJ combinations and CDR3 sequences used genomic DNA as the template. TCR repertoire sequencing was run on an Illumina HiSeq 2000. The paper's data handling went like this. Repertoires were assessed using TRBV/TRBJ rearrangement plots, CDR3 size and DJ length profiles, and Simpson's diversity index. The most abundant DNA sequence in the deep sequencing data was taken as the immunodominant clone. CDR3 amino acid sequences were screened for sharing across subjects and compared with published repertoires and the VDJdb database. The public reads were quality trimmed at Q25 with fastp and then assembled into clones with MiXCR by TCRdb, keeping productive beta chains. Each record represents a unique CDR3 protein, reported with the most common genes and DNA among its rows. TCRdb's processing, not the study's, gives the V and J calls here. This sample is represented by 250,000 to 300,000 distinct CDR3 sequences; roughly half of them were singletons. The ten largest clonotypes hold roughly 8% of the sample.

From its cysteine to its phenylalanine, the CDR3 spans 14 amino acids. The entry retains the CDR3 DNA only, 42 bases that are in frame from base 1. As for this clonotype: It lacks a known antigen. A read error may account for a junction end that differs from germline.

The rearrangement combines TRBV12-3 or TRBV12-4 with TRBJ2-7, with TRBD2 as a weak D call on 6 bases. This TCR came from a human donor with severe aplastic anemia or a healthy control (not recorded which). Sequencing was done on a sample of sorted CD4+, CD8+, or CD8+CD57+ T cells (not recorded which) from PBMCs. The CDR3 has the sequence CGSQPAGTTYEQYF. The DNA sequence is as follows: TGTGGCAGCCAACCAGCGGGCACGACCTACGAGCAGTACTTC.